What follows describes a single TCR beta chain. What it binds is not known. This record belongs to a study of cytomegalovirus exposure and HLA in healthy donors. This CDR3 spans 15 amino acids. Deletions cut 4 bases from V and 8 bases from J, with 21 bases between. CDR1 is SGDLS, CDR2 YYNGEE, per germline. The PCR was carried out with 60 Vbeta primers and 13 Jbeta primers. TCRdb's table, derived via immunoSEQ multiplex PCR, lists solely in-frame clones and lacks some. The data include fewer than 45,000 clones; the top ten clones carry 8.9%. Study-level results: A later analysis reportedly identified an Asian-associated ancestry cluster as carrying fewer N-insertions than the roughly 670-donor mean.

The chain has TRBV9 and TRBJ1-2; no definite D call. The source material was PBMCs. The TCR comes from a man aged 35 to 55 in good health and CMV-seropositive. The CDR3 region has the DNA TGTGCCAGCAGCCAATCCCTTCTGAGGGCTAGCGGCTACACCTTC. Protein: CASSQSLLRASGYTF.